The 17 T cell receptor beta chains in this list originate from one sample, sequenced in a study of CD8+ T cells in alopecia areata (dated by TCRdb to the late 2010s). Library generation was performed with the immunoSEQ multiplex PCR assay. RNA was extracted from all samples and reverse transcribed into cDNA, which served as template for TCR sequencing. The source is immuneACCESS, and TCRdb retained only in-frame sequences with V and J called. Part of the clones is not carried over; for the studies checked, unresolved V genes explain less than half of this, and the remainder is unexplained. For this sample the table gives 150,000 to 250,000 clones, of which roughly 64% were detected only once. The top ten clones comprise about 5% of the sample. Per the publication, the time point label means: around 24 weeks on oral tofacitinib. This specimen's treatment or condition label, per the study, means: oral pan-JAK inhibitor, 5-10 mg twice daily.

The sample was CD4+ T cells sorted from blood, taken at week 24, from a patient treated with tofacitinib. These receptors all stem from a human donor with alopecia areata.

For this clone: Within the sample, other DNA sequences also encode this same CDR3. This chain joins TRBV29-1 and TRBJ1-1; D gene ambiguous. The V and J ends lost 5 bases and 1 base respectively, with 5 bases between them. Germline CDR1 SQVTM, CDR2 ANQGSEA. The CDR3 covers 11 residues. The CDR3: CSVSGNTEAFF. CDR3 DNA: TGCAGCGTTTCGGGGAACACTGAAGCTTTCTTT. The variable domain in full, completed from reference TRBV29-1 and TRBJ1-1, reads SAVISQKPSRDICQRGTSLTIQCQVDSQVTMMFWYRQQPGQSLTLIATANQGSEATYESGFVIDKFPISRPNLTFSTLTVSNMSPEDSSIYLCSVSGNTEAFFGQGTRLTVV.

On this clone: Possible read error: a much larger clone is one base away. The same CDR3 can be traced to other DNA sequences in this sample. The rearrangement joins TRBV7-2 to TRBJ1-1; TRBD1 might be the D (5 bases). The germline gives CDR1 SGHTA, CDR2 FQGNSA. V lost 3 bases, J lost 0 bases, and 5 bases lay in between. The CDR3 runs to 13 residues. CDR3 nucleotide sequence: TGTGCCAGCAGCTTGACAGTGAACACTGAAGCTTTCTTT. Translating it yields CASSLTVNTEAFF.

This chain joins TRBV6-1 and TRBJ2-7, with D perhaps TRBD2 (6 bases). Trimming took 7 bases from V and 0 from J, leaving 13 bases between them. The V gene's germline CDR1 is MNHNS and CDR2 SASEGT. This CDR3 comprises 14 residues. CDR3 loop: CASTVRDSSYEQYF. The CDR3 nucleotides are TGTGCCAGCACCGTACGGGACTCCTCCTACGAGCAGTACTTC.

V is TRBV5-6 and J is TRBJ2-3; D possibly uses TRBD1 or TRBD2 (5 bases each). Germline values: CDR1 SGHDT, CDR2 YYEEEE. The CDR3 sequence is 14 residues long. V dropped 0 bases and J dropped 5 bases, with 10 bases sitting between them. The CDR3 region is CASSLVLGVDTQYF. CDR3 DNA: TGTGCCAGCAGCTTGGTACTAGGGGTAGATACGCAGTATTTT.

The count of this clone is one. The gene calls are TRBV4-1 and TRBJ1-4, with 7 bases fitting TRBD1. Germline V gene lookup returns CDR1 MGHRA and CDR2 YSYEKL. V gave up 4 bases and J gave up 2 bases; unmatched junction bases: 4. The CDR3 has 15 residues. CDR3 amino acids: CASSPGTATNEKLFF. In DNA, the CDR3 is TGCGCCAGCAGCCCCGGGACAGCTACTAATGAAAAACTGTTTTTT.

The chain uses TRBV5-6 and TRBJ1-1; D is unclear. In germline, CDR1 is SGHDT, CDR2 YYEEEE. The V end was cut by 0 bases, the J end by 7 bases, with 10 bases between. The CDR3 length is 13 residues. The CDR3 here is CASSLVLRGEAFF. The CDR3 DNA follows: TGTGCCAGCAGCTTGGTCTTGAGAGGTGAAGCTTTCTTT. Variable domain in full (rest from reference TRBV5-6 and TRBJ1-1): DAGVTQSPTHLIKTRGQQVTLRCSPKSGHDTVSWYQQALGQGPQFIFQYYEEEERQRGNFPDRFSGHQFPNYSSELNVNALLLGDSALYLCASSLVLRGEAFFGQGTRLTVV.

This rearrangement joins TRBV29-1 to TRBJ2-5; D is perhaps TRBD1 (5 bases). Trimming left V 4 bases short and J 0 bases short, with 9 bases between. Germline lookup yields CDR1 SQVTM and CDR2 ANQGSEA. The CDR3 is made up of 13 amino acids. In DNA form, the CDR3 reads TGCAGCGTTGTTCAGGGCGACCAAGAGACCCAGTACTTC. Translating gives CSVVQGDQETQYF.

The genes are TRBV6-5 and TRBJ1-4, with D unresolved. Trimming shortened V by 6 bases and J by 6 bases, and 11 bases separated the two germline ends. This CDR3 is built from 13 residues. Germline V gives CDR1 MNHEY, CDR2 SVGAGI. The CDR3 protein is CASSPGIHEKLFF. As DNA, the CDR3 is TGTGCCAGCAGCCCGGGGATTCATGAAAAACTGTTTTTT.

CDR3 protein: CASSFEGHEQYF. DNA of the CDR3: TGTGCCAGCAGCTTCGAAGGGCACGAGCAGTACTTC. The chain combines TRBV7-6 with TRBJ2-7; D remains ambiguous. The CDR3 runs to 12 residues. V shed 3 bases and J shed 5 bases, with 8 bases lying between them. The germline gives CDR1 SGHVS, CDR2 FNYEAQ.

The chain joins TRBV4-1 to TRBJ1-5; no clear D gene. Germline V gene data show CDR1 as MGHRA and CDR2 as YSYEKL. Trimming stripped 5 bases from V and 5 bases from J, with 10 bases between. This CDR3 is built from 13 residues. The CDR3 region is CASSGALDQPQHF. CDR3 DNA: TGCGCCAGCAGCGGAGCTCTAGATCAGCCCCAGCATTTT.

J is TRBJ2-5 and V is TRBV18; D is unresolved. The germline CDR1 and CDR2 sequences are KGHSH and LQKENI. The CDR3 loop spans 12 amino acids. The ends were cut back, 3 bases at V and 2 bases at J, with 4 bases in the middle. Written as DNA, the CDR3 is TGTGCCAGCTCACCCGATCAAGAGACCCAGTACTTC. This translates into CASSPDQETQYF. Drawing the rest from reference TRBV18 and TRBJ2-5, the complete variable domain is NAGVMQNPRHLVRRRGQEARLRCSPMKGHSHVYWYRQLPEEGLKFMVYLQKENIIDESGMPKERFSAEFPKEGPSILRIQQVVRGDSAAYFCASSPDQETQYFGPGTRLLVL.

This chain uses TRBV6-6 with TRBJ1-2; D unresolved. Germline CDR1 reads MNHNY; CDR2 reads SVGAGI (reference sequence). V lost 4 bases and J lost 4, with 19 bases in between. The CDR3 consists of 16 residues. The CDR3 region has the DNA TGTGCCAGCAGTTCCTCTCAAAGGGTCCGCGCCTATGGCTACACCTTC. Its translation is CASSSSQRVRAYGYTF.

This CDR3 reads CSASQDYYEQYF. CDR3 bases: TGCAGCGCCTCACAAGATTACTACGAGCAGTACTTC. J is TRBJ2-7 and V is TRBV29-1; D not certain. Germline V lookup: CDR1 SQVTM, CDR2 ANQGSEA. This CDR3 is built from 12 residues. Trimming pared 7 bases from V and 3 bases from J, leaving 13 bases between.

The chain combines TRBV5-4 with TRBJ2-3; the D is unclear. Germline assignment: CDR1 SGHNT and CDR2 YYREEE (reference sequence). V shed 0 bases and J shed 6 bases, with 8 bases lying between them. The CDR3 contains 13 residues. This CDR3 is CASSLALGDTQYF. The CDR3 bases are TGTGCCAGCAGCTTGGCCCTGGGGGATACGCAGTATTTT. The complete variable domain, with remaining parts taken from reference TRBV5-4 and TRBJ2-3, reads ETGVTQSPTHLIKTRGQQVTLRCSSQSGHNTVSWYQQALGQGPQFIFQYYREEENGRGNFPPRFSGLQFPNYSSELNVNALELDDSALYLCASSLALGDTQYFGPGTRLTVL.

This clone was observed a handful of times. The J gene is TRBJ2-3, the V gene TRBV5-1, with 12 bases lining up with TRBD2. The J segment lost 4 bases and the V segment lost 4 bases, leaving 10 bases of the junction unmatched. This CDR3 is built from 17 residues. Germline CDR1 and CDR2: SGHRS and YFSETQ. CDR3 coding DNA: TGCGCCAGCAGCCGGCTGCTAGCGGGAGGGCCGTCAGATACGCAGTATTTT. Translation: CASSRLLAGGPSDTQYF.

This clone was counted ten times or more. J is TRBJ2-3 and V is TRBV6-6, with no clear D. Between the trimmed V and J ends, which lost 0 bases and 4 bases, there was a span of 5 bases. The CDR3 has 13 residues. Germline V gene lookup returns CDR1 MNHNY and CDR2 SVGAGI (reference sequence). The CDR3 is CASSYSLADTQYF. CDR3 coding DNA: TGTGCCAGCAGTTACTCCCTGGCAGATACGCAGTATTTT.

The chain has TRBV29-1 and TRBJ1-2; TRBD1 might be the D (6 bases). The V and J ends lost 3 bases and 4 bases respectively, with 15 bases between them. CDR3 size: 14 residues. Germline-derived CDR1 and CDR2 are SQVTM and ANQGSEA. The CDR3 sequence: CSVDPAGATYGYTF. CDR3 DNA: TGCAGCGTTGATCCCGCAGGGGCCACCTATGGCTACACCTTC.